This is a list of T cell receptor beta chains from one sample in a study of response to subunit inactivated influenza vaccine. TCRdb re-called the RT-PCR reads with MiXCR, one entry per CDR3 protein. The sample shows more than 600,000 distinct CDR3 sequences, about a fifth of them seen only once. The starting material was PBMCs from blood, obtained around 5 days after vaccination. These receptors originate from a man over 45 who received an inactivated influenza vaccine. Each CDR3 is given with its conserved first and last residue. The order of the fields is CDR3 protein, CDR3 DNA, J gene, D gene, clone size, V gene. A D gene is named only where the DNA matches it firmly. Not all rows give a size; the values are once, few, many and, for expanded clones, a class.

CASSLDSSTVYNEQFF | TGTGCCAGCAGTTTAGATTCGAGCACTGTCTACAATGAGCAGTTCTTC | TRBJ2-1 | - | many | TRBV27
CASRYTGGTTEAFF | TGTGCCAGCAGGTACACAGGGGGTACGACTGAAGCTTTCTTT | TRBJ1-1 | TRBD1 | - | TRBV12-3/TRBV12-4
CASSETDRVHGYTF | TGCGCCAGCAGCGAGACGGACAGGGTACATGGCTACACCTTC | TRBJ1-2 | TRBD1 | - | TRBV4-3
CAINMGGANYGYTF | TGTGCCATCAACATGGGAGGAGCTAACTATGGCTACACCTTC | TRBJ1-2 | - | - | TRBV10-3
CASHRAQETQYF | TGTGCCAGCCACAGGGCCCAAGAGACCCAGTACTTC | TRBJ2-5 | - | few | TRBV12-3/TRBV12-4
CASSDQGTVNLELFF | TGTGCCAGCAGTGACCAAGGGACAGTCAATTTGGAGCTGTTTTTT | TRBJ2-2 | TRBD1 | many | TRBV25-1
CSARGDARANPSYEQYF | TGCAGTGCTAGAGGCGACGCACGGGCGAACCCTTCCTACGAGCAGTACTTC | TRBJ2-7 | - | few | TRBV20-1
CSAGQTTGELFF | TGCAGTGCCGGGCAGACCACCGGGGAGCTGTTTTTT | TRBJ2-2 | - | few | TRBV20-1
CASSISTPPRDTQYF | TGCGCCAGCAGCATCTCGACCCCCCCGAGGGATACGCAGTATTTT | TRBJ2-3 | - | few | TRBV5-1
CASSPEGRGTGYGYTF | TGTGCCAGCAGCCCCGAAGGTCGCGGGACAGGGTATGGCTACACCTTC | TRBJ1-2 | TRBD1 | many | TRBV7-2
CASSLDGGGDTEAFF | TGCGCCAGCAGCTTGGATGGAGGTGGAGACACTGAAGCTTTCTTT | TRBJ1-1 | - | - | TRBV5-1
CASSSQYRGEQFF | TGTGCCAGCAGCTCCCAATACAGGGGGGAGCAGTTCTTC | TRBJ2-1 | TRBD1 | - | TRBV7-3
CASSAGTTGTGPYEQYF | TGCGCCAGCAGCGCGGGGACAACCGGGACAGGTCCCTACGAGCAGTACTTC | TRBJ2-7 | TRBD1 | few | TRBV4-3
CASSPGDVNQPQHF | TGCGCCAGCAGCCCTGGGGACGTCAATCAGCCCCAGCATTTT | TRBJ1-5 | - | few | TRBV5-1
CASSQDDRSSNQPQHF | TGTGCCAGCAGCCAAGACGACAGGTCCAGCAATCAGCCCCAGCATTTT | TRBJ1-5 | - | few | TRBV4-2
CASSEEFGPYGYTF | TGTGCCAGCAGTGAAGAATTTGGCCCCTATGGCTACACCTTC | TRBJ1-2 | - | few | TRBV6-1
CASSSGQGIYEQYF | TGTGCCAGCAGTTCGGGACAGGGGATTTACGAGCAGTACTTC | TRBJ2-7 | TRBD1 | - | TRBV12-3/TRBV12-4
CASSQDPADTEAFF | TGCGCCAGCAGCCAAGATCCTGCGGACACTGAAGCTTTCTTT | TRBJ1-1 | - | - | TRBV4-1
CASSIRELQDTQYF | TGTGCCAGCAGCATCCGGGAGCTGCAAGATACGCAGTATTTT | TRBJ2-3 | - | - | TRBV7-2
CASTLRGEGGELFF | TGTGCCAGCACCTTGAGGGGAGAGGGCGGGGAGCTGTTTTTT | TRBJ2-2 | - | many | TRBV12-3/TRBV12-4
CASSQELGTNAYEQYF | TGCGCCAGCAGCCAAGAATTGGGGACGAATGCCTACGAGCAGTACTTC | TRBJ2-7 | - | few | TRBV4-3
CASSLARGWGYEQYF | TGTGCCAGCAGCTTAGCGAGGGGCTGGGGTTACGAGCAGTACTTC | TRBJ2-7 | - | - | TRBV7-2
CAIVGRANTGELFF | TGTGCCATCGTGGGCAGGGCGAACACCGGGGAGCTGTTTTTT | TRBJ2-2 | - | few | TRBV10-3
CASSLLGFEQFF | TGTGCCAGCAGTCTCCTCGGGTTTGAGCAGTTCTTC | TRBJ2-1 | - | - | TRBV12-3/TRBV12-4
CASSGESGTGNHEQYF | TGTGCCAGCAGCGGCGAGTCCGGGACAGGGAACCACGAGCAGTACTTC | TRBJ2-7 | TRBD1 | few | TRBV7-9
CASSTRLAGYYNEQFF | TGTGCCAGCAGCACCAGACTAGCGGGTTACTACAATGAGCAGTTCTTC | TRBJ2-1 | TRBD2 | few | TRBV5-6
CASSPSSLNNEQFF | TGCGCCAGCAGCCCTTCCTCGCTAAACAATGAGCAGTTCTTC | TRBJ2-1 | - | many | TRBV5-1